The clone carrying this T cell receptor (beta chain) was seen at least ten times. As yet, its antigen is unknown. This sample is part of a study of T-cell memory formation after mild COVID-19. Study at large: Clusters of TCRs were largely donor specific.

Findings of the study overall: CM and EM subsets held most contracting CD4+ clones; EMRA held CD8+ ones.

Barcoded TCR alpha and TCR beta cDNA libraries with UMIs came from 5'RACE using constant-segment primers. TCRdb fed the 5' RACE reads into MiXCR, producing one record per CDR3 protein. The sample includes about 560,000 distinct CDR3 sequences, less than 25% of them seen just once. This CDR3 comprises 12 residues. V lost 4 bases to trimming and J lost 9 bases, with 10 bases between them. Germline V CDR1 and CDR2: SGHTA, FQGNSA. The sequence derives from an adult woman who had mild COVID-19 (a few samples of this study predate the infection). Cell type and time point are not known. Sequenced input: PBMCs or a T cell subset sorted from them (not recorded which). The chain has TRBV7-2 and TRBJ2-1; D possibly matches TRBD1 or TRBD2 (5 bases each). In nucleotides, the CDR3 is TGTGCCAGCAGCTCGGGGCTTAGTGAGCAGTTCTTC. This translates into CASSSGLSEQFF.